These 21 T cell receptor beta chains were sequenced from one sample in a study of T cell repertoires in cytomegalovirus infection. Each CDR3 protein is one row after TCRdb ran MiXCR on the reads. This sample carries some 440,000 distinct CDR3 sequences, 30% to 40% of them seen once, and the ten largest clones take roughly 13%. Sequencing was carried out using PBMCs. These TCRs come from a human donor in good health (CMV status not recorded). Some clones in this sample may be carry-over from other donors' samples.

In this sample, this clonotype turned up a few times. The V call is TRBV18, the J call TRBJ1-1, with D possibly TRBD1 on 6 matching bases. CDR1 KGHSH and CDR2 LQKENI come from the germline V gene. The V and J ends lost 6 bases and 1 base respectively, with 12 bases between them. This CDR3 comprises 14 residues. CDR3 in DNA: TGTGCCAGCTCTCGGCCGACAGGGAACACTGAAGCTTTCTTT. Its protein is CASSRPTGNTEAFF.

The CDR3 loop reads CASSSKGLAYSGANVLTF. CDR3 sequence (DNA): TGTGCCAGCAGCAGCAAGGGACTAGCTTACTCTGGGGCCAACGTCCTGACTTTC. The gene calls are TRBV11-1 and TRBJ2-6; TRBD2 agrees at 9 bases. Germline lookup yields CDR1 SGHAT and CDR2 FQDESV (reference sequence). With 5 bases clipped from V and 0 bases from J, the junction kept 8 bases outside the gene matches. This CDR3 region has 18 residues.

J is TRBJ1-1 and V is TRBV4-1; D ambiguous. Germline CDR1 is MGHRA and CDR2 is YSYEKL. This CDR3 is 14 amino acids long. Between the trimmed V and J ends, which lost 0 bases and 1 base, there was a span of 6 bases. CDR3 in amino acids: CASSQDGRNTEAFF. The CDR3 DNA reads TGCGCCAGCAGCCAAGATGGACGGAACACTGAAGCTTTCTTT.

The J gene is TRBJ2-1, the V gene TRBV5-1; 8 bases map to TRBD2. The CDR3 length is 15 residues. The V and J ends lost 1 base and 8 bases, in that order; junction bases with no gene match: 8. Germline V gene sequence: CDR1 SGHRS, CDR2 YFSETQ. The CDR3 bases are TGCGCCAGCAGCTTGACCGGGGGGGCCGTGGATGAGCAGTTCTTC. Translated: CASSLTGGAVDEQFF. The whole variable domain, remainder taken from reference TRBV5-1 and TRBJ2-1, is KAGVTQTPRYLIKTRGQQVTLSCSPISGHRSVSWYQQTPGQGLQFLFEYFSETQRNKGNFPGRFSGRQFSNSRSEMNVSTLELGDSALYLCASSLTGGAVDEQFFGPGTRLTVL.

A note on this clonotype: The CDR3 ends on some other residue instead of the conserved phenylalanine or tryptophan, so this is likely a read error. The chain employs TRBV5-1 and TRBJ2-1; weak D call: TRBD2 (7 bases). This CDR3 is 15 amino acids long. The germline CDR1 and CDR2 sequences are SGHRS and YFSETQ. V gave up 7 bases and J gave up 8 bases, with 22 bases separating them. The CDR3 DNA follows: TGCGCCAGCTCTCCGGAGGGGGGGGGCTGGGATGAGCAGTTCTTA. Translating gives CASSPEGGGWDEQFL.

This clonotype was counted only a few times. As DNA, the CDR3 is TGTGCCAGCAGTCCCCAGCCCAGCACTGAAGCTTTCTTT. Translating it yields CASSPQPSTEAFF. The rearrangement links TRBV27 to TRBJ1-1; D remains ambiguous. Deletions cut 5 bases from V and 4 bases from J, with 11 bases between. There are 13 residues in the CDR3. Germline CDR1 and CDR2: MNHEY and SMNVEV (reference sequence).

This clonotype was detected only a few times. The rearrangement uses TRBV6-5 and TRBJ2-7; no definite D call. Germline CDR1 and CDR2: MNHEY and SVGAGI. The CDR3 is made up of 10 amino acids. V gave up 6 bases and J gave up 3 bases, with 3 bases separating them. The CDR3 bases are TGTGCCAGCAGAGACTACGAGCAGTACTTC. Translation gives CASRDYEQYF.

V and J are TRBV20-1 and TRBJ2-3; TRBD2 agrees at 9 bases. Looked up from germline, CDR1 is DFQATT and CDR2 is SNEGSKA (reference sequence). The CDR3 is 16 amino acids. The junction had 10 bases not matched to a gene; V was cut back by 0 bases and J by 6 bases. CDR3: CSARDLAAGGWDTQYF. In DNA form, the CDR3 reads TGCAGTGCTAGAGATCTCGCGGCGGGGGGGTGGGATACGCAGTATTTT.

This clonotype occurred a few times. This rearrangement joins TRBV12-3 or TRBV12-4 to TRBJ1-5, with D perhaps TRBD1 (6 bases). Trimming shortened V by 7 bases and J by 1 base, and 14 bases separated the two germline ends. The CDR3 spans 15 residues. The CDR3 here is CASIRGGGSNQPQHF. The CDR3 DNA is TGTGCCAGCATCCGGGGGGGCGGAAGCAATCAGCCCCAGCATTTT.

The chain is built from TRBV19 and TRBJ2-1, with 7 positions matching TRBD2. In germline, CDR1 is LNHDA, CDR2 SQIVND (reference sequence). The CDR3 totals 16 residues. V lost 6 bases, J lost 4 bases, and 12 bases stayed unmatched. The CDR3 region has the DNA TGTGCCAGTAGATTTTCGTCGGGGGGAACGTACAATGAGCAGTTCTTC. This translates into CASRFSSGGTYNEQFF.

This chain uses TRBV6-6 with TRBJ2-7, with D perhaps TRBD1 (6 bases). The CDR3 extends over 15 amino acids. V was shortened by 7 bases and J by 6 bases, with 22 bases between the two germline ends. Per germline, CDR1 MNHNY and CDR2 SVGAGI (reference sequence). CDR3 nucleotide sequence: TGTGCCAGCAAGGGTGGGGGCGCTCGGGTCGGCGAGCAGTACTTC. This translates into CASKGGGARVGEQYF.

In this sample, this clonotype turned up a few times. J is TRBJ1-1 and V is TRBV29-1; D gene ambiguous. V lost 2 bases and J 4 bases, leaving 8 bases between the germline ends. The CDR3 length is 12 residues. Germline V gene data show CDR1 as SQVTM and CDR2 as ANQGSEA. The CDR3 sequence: CSVEMEGTEAFF. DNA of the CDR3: TGCAGCGTTGAAATGGAGGGCACTGAAGCTTTCTTT.

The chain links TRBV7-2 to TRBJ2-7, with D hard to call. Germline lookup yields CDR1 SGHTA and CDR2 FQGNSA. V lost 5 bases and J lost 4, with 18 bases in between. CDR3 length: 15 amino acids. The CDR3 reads CASSPRHGSWYEQYF. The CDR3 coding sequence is TGTGCCAGCAGCCCACGACACGGGTCGTGGTACGAGCAGTACTTC. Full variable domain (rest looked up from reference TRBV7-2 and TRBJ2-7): GAGVSQSPSNKVTEKGKDVELRCDPISGHTALYWYRQSLGQGLEFLIYFQGNSAPDKSGLPSDRFSAERTGGSVSTLTIQRTQQEDSAVYLCASSPRHGSWYEQYFGPGTRLTVT.

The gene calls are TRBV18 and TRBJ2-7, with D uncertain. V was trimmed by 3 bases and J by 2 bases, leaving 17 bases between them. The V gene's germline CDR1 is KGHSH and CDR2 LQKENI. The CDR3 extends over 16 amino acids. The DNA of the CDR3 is TGTGCCAGCTCACCCTCCAGTGGGCCCGTAACCTACGAGCAGTACTTC. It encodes CASSPSSGPVTYEQYF.

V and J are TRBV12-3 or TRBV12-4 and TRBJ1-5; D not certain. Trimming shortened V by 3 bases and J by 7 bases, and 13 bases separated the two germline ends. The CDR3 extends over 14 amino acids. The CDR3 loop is CASSFGPGQQPQHF. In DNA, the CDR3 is TGTGCCAGCAGTTTCGGCCCGGGTCAGCAGCCCCAGCATTTT.

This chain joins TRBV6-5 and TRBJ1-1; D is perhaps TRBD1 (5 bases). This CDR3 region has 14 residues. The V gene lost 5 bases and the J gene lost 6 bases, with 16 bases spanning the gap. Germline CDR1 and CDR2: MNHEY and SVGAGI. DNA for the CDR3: TGTGCCAGCAGTCACGGGACTAGGAAGGCTGAAGCTTTCTTT. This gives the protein CASSHGTRKAEAFF.

The CDR3 is CASSDLGTGLSGANVLTF. The CDR3, as DNA: TGTGCCAGCAGTGACCTCGGGACAGGATTGTCTGGGGCCAACGTCCTGACTTTC. This chain joins TRBV6-5 and TRBJ2-6, with 8 bases identical to TRBD1. This CDR3 has 18 amino acids. J was trimmed by 1 base and V by 5 bases; bases with no gene match: 10. CDR1 and CDR2 (germline): MNHEY, SVGAGI.

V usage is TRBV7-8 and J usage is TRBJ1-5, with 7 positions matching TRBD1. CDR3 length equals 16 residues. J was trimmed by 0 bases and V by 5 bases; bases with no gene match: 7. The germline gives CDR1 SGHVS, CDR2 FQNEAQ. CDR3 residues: CASSPDRDSSNQPQHF. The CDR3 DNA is TGTGCCAGCAGCCCCGATAGGGACAGTAGCAATCAGCCCCAGCATTTT.

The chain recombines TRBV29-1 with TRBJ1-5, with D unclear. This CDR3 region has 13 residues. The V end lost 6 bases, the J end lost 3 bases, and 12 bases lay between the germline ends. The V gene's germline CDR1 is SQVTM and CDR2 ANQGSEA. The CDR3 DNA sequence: TGCAGCGTGAGGGAGGGTCTCAATCAGCCCCAGCATTTT. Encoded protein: CSVREGLNQPQHF.

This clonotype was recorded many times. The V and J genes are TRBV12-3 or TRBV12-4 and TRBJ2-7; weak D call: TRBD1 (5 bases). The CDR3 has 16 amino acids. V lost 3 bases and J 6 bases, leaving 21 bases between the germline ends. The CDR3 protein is CASSFDSDFISAEQYF. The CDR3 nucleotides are TGTGCCAGCAGTTTCGACAGCGACTTTATTTCGGCCGAGCAGTACTTC.

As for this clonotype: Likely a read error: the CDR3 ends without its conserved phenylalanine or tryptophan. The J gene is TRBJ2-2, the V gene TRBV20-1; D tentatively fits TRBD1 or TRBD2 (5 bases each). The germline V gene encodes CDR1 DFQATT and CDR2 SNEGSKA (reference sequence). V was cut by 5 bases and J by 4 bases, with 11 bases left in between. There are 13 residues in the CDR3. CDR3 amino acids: CSAPGPGTGELFL. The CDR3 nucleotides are TGCAGTGCTCCGGGACCGGGCACCGGGGAGCTGTTTTTG.